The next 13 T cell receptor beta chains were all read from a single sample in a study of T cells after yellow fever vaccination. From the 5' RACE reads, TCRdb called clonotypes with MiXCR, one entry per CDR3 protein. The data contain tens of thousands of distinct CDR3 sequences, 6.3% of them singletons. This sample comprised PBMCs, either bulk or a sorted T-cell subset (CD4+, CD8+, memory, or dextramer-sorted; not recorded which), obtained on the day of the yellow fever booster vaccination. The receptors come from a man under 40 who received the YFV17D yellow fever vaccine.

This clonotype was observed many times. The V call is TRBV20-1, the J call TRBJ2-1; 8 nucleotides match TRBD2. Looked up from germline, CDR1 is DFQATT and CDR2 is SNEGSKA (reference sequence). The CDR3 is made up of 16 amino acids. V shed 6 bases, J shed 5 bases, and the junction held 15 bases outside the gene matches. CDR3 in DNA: TGCAGTGCCCCCACGGCGGGACTAGAGCAACACAATGAGCAGTTCTTC. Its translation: CSAPTAGLEQHNEQFF.

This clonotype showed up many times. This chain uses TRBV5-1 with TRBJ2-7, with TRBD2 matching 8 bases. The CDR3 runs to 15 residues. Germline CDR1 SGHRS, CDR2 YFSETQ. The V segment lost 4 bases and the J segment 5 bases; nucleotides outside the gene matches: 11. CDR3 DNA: TGCGCCAGCAGCCTCCAAAGCGGGAGTTATAACGAGCAGTACTTC. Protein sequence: CASSLQSGSYNEQYF.

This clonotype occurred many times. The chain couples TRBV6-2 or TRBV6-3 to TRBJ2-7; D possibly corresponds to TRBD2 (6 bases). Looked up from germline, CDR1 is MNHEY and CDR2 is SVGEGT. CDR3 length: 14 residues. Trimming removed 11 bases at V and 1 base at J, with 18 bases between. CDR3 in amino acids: CACNRDFTSYEQYF. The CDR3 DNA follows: TGTGCCTGCAACCGGGACTTTACTTCCTACGAGCAGTACTTC.

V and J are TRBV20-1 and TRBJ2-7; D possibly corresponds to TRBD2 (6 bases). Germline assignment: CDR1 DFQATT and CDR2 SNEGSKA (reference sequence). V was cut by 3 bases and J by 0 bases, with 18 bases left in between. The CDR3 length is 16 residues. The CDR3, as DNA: TGCAGTGCTAGCTGCCTAGCGACGAAGAGCTCCTACGAGCAGTACTTC. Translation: CSASCLATKSSYEQYF.

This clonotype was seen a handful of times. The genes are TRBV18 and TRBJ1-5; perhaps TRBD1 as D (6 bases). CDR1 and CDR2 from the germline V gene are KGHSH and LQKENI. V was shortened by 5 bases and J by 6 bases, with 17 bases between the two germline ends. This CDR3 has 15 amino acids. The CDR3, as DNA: TGTGCCAGCTCAATTGGGACGGCCAGGGGTCAGCCCCAGCATTTT. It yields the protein CASSIGTARGQPQHF.

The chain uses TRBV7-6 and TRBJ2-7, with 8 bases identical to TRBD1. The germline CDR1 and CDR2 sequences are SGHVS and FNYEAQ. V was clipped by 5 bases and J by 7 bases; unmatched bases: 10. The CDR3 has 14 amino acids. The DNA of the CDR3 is TGTGCCAGCAGCAGGGACAGGACGCCGGGGGAGCAGTACTTC. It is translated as CASSRDRTPGEQYF.

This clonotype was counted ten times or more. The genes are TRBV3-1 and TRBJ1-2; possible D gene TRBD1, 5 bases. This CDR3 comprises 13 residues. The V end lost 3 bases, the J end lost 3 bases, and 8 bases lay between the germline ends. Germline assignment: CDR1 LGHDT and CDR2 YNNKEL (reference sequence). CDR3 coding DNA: TGTGCCAGCAGCCAGGGGCAGTACTATGGCTACACCTTC. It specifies CASSQGQYYGYTF.

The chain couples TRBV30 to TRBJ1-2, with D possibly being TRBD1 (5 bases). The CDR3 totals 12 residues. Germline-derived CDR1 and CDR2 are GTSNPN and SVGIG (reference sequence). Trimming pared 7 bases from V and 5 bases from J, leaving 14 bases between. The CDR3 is CASRSRVYGYTF. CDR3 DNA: TGTGCCTCTAGGTCCAGGGTATATGGCTACACCTTC.

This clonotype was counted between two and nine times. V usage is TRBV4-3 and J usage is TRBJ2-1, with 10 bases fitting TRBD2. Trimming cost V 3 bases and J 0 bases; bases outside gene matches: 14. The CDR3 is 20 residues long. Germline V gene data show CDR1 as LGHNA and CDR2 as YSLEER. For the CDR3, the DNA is TGCGCCAGCAGCCACCCCCCCGGGGCTAGCGGGGGCAGCTCCTACAATGAGCAGTTCTTC. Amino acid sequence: CASSHPPGASGGSSYNEQFF.

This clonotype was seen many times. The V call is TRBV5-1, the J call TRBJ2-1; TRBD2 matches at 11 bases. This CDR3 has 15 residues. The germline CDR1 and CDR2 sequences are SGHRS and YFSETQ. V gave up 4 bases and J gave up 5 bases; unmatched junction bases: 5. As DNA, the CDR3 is TGCGCCAGCAGCATGACTAGCGGGGCTAACAATGAGCAGTTCTTC. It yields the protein CASSMTSGANNEQFF.

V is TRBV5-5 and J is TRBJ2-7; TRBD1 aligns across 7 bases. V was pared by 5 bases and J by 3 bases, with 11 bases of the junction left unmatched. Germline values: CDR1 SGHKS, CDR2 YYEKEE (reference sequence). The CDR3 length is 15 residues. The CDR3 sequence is CASSRTPGQIYEQYF. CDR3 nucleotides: TGTGCCAGCAGTCGAACTCCGGGACAGATCTACGAGCAGTACTTC.

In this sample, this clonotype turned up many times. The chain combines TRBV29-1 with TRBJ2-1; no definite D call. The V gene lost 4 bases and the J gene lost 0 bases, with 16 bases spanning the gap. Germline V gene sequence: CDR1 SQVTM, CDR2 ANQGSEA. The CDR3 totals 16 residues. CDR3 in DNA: TGCAGCGTTGTCGGGTTCCGCAAGGGCTCCTACAATGAGCAGTTCTTC. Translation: CSVVGFRKGSYNEQFF.

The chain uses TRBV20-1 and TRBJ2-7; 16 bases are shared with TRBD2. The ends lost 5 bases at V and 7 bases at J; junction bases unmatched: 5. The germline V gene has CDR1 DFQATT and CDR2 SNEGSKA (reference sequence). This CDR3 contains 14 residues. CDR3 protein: CSAGTSGRAGEQYF. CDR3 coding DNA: TGCAGTGCTGGGACTAGCGGGAGGGCCGGGGAGCAGTACTTC.